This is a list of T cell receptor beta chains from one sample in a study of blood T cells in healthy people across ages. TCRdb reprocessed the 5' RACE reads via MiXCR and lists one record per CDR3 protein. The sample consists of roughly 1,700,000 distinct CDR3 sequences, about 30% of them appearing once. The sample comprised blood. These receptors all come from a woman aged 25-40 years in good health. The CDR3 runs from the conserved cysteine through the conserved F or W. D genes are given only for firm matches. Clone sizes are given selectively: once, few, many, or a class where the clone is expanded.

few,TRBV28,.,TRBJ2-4,CASSPRDKAKNIQYF,TGTGCCAGCAGTCCGCGGGACAAAGCCAAAAACATTCAGTACTTC
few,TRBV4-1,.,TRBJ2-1,CASSQFADSSYNEQFF,TGCGCCAGCAGCCAGTTTGCCGACTCCTCCTACAATGAGCAGTTCTTC
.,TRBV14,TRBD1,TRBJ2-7,CASSQVKGGSLTAGYEQYF,TGTGCCAGCAGCCAAGTAAAAGGGGGCAGCCTCACTGCAGGGTACGAGCAGTACTTC
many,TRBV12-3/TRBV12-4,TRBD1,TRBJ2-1,CASRPGTGPSYNEQFF,TGTGCCAGCAGACCTGGGACAGGGCCCTCCTACAATGAGCAGTTCTTC
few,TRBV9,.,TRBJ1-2,CASSVDGTSGYGYTF,TGTGCCAGCAGCGTAGACGGCACGTCGGGCTATGGCTACACCTTC
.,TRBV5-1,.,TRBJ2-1,CASSLWTELTYNEQFF,TGCGCCAGCAGCCTATGGACAGAACTAACCTACAATGAGCAGTTCTTC
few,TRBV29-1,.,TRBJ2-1,CSVEELLSGQFF,TGCAGCGTTGAAGAGCTACTCTCTGGACAGTTCTTC
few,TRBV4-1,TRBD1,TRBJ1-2,CASSQADTGVDGYTF,TGCGCCAGCAGCCAGGCGGACACAGGGGTGGATGGCTACACCTTC
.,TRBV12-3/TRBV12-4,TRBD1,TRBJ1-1,CASSSTPGTGTGDEAFF,TGTGCCAGCAGTTCCACCCCTGGGACAGGGACCGGGGATGAAGCTTTCTTT
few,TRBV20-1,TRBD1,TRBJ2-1,CSAPDRGPPNEQFF,TGCAGTGCTCCCGACAGGGGGCCCCCCAATGAGCAGTTCTTC
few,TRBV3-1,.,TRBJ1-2,CASSHTHGYTF,TGTGCCAGCAGCCACACCCATGGCTACACCTTC
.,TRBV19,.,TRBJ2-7,CASSIGTGSSAYEQYF,TGTGCCAGTAGTATAGGAACAGGGTCCTCGGCATACGAGCAGTACTTC
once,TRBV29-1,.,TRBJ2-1,CSVDDGSLHNEQFF,TGCAGCGTTGATGATGGGAGTCTCCACAATGAGCAGTTCTTC
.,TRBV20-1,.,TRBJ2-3,CSAHERFTDTQYF,TGCAGTGCCCACGAGCGGTTCACAGATACGCAGTATTTT
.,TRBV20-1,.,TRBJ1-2,CSARDASHRPGYYGYTF,TGCAGTGCTAGAGATGCGTCCCACAGGCCGGGTTACTATGGCTACACCTTC
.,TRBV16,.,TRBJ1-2,CASSSLSVAGYTF,TGTGCCAGCAGCTCGCTATCAGTCGCTGGCTACACCTTC
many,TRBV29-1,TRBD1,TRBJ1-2,CSVGDRGTYGYTF,TGCAGCGTCGGGGACAGGGGAACATATGGCTACACCTTC
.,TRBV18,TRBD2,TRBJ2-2,CASSQGLAGVDTGELFF,TGTGCCAGCTCTCAGGGACTAGCGGGAGTTGACACCGGGGAGCTGTTTTTT
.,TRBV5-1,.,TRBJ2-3,CASTKGHTDTQYF,TGCGCCAGCACCAAAGGGCACACAGATACGCAGTATTTT
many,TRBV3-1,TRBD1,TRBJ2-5,CASIKQGEETQYF,TGTGCCAGCATCAAACAGGGGGAAGAGACCCAGTACTTC
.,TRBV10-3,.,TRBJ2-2,CAISLGFGTGELFF,TGTGCCATCTCACTAGGTTTCGGCACCGGGGAGCTGTTTTTT
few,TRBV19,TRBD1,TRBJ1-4,CASRDRGGEKLFF,TGTGCCAGCCGCGACAGGGGTGGCGAAAAACTGTTTTTT
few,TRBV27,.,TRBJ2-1,CASSNLISREPSYNEQFF,TGTGCCAGCAGTAACTTAATCTCCCGGGAGCCCTCCTACAATGAGCAGTTCTTC
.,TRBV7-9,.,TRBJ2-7,CVSSAIAFSYEQYF,TGTGTCAGCAGCGCCATAGCGTTCTCCTACGAGCAGTACTTC
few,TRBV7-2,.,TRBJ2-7,CASSLSRDQYLEQYF,TGTGCCAGCAGCTTATCCCGGGACCAGTACTTAGAGCAGTACTTC
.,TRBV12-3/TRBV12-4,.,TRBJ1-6,CASSPNSNSPLHF,TGTGCCAGCAGTCCAAACTCAAATTCACCCCTCCACTTT
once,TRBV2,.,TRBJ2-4,CASSEDGGAGNEQYF,TGTGCCAGCAGTGAAGACGGCGGGGCGGGGAATGAGCAGTACTTC
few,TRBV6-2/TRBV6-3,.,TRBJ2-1,CAITRRAERNEQFF,TGTGCCATCACCCGACGTGCGGAGCGAAATGAGCAGTTCTTC
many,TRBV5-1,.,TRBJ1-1,CASSLAGANTEAFF,TGTGCCAGCAGTTTGGCCGGAGCGAACACTGAAGCTTTCTTT
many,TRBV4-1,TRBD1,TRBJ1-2,CASSQTSQGAVYGYTF,TGCGCCAGCAGCCAAACCTCCCAGGGGGCGGTGTATGGCTACACCTTC
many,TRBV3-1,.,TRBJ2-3,CASSQGKATDTQYF,TGTGCCAGCAGCCAGGGCAAAGCCACAGATACGCAGTATTTT
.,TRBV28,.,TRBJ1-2,CASSSFNVIYGYTF,TGTGCCAGCAGTTCCTTCAACGTGATCTATGGCTACACCTTC
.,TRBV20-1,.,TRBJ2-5,CSARRMRNQETQYF,TGCAGTGCTAGGCGAATGCGGAACCAAGAGACCCAGTACTTC
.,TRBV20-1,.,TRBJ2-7,CSARKDSSYEQYF,TGCAGTGCTCGGAAGGACTCGTCCTACGAGCAGTACTTC
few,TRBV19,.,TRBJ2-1,CASGSYYNEQFF,TGTGCCAGTGGATCATACTACAATGAGCAGTTCTTC
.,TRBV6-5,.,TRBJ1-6,CASTHRSWANSPLHF,TGTGCCAGCACTCACCGGAGTTGGGCTAATTCACCCCTCCACTTT
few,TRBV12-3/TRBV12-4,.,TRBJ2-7,CASSFGGQREQYF,TGTGCCAGCAGTTTCGGGGGCCAGCGCGAGCAGTACTTC
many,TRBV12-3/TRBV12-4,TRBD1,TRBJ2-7,CASSFRDRGTYEQYF,TGTGCCAGCAGTTTCAGGGACAGGGGTACCTACGAGCAGTACTTC
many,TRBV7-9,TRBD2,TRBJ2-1,CASSLGIQRDYNEQFF,TGTGCCAGCAGCTTAGGGATCCAGCGGGACTACAATGAGCAGTTCTTC
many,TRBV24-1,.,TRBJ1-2,CATPLLQGTYGYTF,TGTGCCACCCCTCTGTTGCAGGGGACGTATGGCTACACCTTC
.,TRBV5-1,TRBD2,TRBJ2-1,CASSSRIPTSAYIGEQFF,TGCGCCAGCAGCTCACGGATTCCGACTAGCGCCTATATCGGTGAGCAGTTCTTC
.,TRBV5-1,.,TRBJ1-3,CASSLGDPSGNTIYF,TGCGCCAGCAGCTTGGGGGACCCCTCTGGAAACACCATATATTTT
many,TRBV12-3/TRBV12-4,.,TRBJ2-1,CASSNGGEQFF,TGTGCCAGCAGCAACGGGGGTGAGCAGTTCTTC
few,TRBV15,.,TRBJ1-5,CATSAGTISNQPQHF,TGTGCCACCAGCGCAGGGACAATCAGCAATCAGCCCCAGCATTTT
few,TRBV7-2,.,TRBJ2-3,CASSLSKSTDTQYF,TGTGCCAGCAGCTTGTCGAAGAGCACAGATACGCAGTATTTT
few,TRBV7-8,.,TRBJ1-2,CASSLARDGWDGYTF,TGTGCCAGCAGCTTAGCGAGGGACGGATGGGATGGCTACACCTTC
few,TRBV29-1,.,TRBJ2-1,CSVEIQGDEQFF,TGCAGCGTTGAGATCCAGGGAGATGAGCAGTTCTTC